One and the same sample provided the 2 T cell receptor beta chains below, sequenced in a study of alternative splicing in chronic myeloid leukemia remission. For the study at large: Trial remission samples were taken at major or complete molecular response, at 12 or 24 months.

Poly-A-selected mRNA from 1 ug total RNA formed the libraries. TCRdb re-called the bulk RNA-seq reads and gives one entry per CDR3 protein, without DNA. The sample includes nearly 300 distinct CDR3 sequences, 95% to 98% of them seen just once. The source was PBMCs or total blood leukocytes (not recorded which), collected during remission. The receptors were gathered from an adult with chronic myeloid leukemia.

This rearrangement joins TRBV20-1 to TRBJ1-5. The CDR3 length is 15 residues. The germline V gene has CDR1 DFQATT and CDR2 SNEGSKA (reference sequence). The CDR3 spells CSARVDDYSNQPQHF.

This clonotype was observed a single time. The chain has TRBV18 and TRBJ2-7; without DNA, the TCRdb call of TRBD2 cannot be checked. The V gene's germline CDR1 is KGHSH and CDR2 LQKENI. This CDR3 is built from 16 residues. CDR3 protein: CASSLPSGSPSYEQYF.